This TCR beta chain was sequenced for a study of early T cells in non-severe SARS-CoV-2 infection. Germline CDR1 and CDR2: WSHSY and SAAADI. V was clipped by 6 bases and J by 9 bases; unmatched bases: 9. The CDR3 is 14 residues long. Each cDNA molecule carried a unique molecular identifier. Each CDR3 protein gets one entry after TCRdb re-called the 5' RACE reads with MiXCR. The profile shows 60,000 or so distinct CDR3 sequences, approximately 10% of them singletons. This clonotype occurred many times. Sequencing was carried out using whole blood. The V gene is TRBV10-2, the J gene TRBJ2-1; 9 bases match TRBD1. The sequence derives from an adult who was a healthcare worker with PCR-confirmed SARS-CoV-2 infection or an uninfected control (not recorded which). In DNA form, the CDR3 reads TGCGCCAGCAGGCTTGGGACAGGGTTGGGTGAGCAGTTCTTC. Residues: CASRLGTGLGEQFF.